This T cell receptor beta chain was sequenced for a study of shared clonotypes between healthy human individuals. V lost 1 base and J 7 bases, leaving 13 bases between the germline ends. The CDR3 sequence is 14 residues long. Germline CDR1 reads GTSNPN; CDR2 reads SVGIG (reference sequence). As for this clone: Its antigen is undetermined.

Study-wide results and caveats: Among donors, sharing of clonotypes was expected to be affected by sequencing depth.

Assay: immunoSEQ multiplex PCR; the TCRdb copy retains only in-frame clones and omits some. The table lists approximately 980,000 clones, 76% of them singletons. CD4+ cells were split into CD45RA+ naive and CD45RA-negative memory subsets. This chain joins TRBV30 and TRBJ1-4; no firm D call. This receptor was obtained from a man younger than 30 in good health. The source material was memory CD4+ T cells sorted from blood. Subset defined: CD45RA-negative fraction. The CDR3 DNA reads as TGTGCCTGGAGTGGCGGGTCGCCGGGTGAAAAACTGTTTTTT. Amino acids: CAWSGGSPGEKLFF.